The clone carrying this TCR beta chain was detected a few times. Antigen unknown. Germline is not matched at one junction end, which may reflect a read error. The CDR3 sequence is 13 residues long. From germline, CDR1 is SGHTA and CDR2 FQGTGA. The data are from a study of Graves' ophthalmopathy and Graves' hyperthyroidism. Points from the study as a whole: The model reached 70.59% sensitivity and about 72% specificity for predicting ophthalmopathy progression.

Ineligible for inclusion were patients with other autoimmune diseases, uncontrolled infections, pregnancy or lactation. PBMCs came from 8.5 to 10 ml of fresh peripheral blood. Amplification of the TCR beta CDR3 regions used RNA transcripts (as template). First-round RT-PCR employed HTBI primers, with a second-round multiplex PCR after it. Each CDR3 protein is one row after TCRdb ran MiXCR on the multiplex PCR reads. The sample records 350,000 to 400,000 distinct CDR3 sequences, approximately 15% being singletons. Material: peripheral blood. The source is a young woman with stable Graves' hyperthyroidism. V usage is TRBV7-3 and J usage is TRBJ1-6; D may be TRBD1 (6 bases). CDR3 nucleotide sequence: TGTGCCAGCAGCTCGGACAGCAATTCACACCTCCACTTT. This sequence encodes CASSSDSNSHLHF.